This T cell receptor (beta chain) is from a study of human T cells and chemical hapten exposure. MiXCR was run by TCRdb on the RACE reads, yielding one entry per CDR3 protein. The sample contains about 380,000 distinct CDR3 sequences, less than 6.5% of which appear only once. Sample time point: pre-sensitization, week 0. Treatment given: therapeutic diphenylcyclopropenone sensitization with weekly scalp DPC. The CDR3 consists of 13 residues. Germline-derived CDR1 and CDR2 are SGDLS and YYNGEE. Deletions cut 5 bases from V and 2 bases from J, with 9 bases between. The specimen was whole blood, collected in connection with sensitization to the hapten diphenylcyclopropenone (DPC). The receptor comes from a woman aged 45-65 years with alopecia areata. Some clones in this sample may be carry-over from other donors' samples. The chain couples TRBV9 to TRBJ2-3, with D possibly being TRBD1 (6 bases). The CDR3 coding sequence is TGTGCCAGCAGGGGGGCCCACACAGATACGCAGTATTTT. Translation: CASRGAHTDTQYF. Combining the CDR3 with reference TRBV9 and TRBJ2-3 gives the whole variable domain DSGVTQTPKHLITATGQRVTLRCSPRSGDLSVYWYQQSLDQGLQFLIQYYNGEERAKGNILERFSAQQFPDLHSELNLSSLELGDSALYFCASRGAHTDTQYFGPGTRLTVL.